Following are 10 T cell receptor beta chains from one sample sequenced in a study of T cell responses to AZD1222 COVID-19 vaccine. Sequencing was performed with immunoSEQ multiplex PCR; in TCRdb, only in-frame clones are kept and a portion is missing. The sample shows about 150,000 clones, under 95% of them seen only once. The sequenced sample was peripheral blood, obtained on day 0 of AZD1222 vaccination. All receptors derive from an adult in good health.

The chain uses TRBV14 and TRBJ1-6, with 10 bases aligning to TRBD1. CDR1 and CDR2 from the germline V gene are SGHDN and FVKESK. Trimming at V came to 2 bases and at J to 7 bases, leaving 2 bases not matched to a gene. This CDR3 region has 15 residues. Written as DNA, the CDR3 is TGTGCCAGCAGCCAATGGACAGGGGGAAATTCACCCCTCCACTTT. Translated, it gives CASSQWTGGNSPLHF.

The CDR3 DNA reads as TGTGCCAGCAGCCAAGGGGCTAGCGGAGCATACGAGCAGTACTTC. This translates into CASSQGASGAYEQYF. V and J are TRBV3-1 (or the pseudogene TRBV3-2) and TRBJ2-7; 7 nucleotides agree with TRBD2. The length of the CDR3 is 15 residues. Trimming cost V 1 base and J 4 bases; bases outside gene matches: 7. Germline V lookup: CDR1 LGHDT, CDR2 YNNKEL (reference sequence).

The chain has TRBV7-9 and TRBJ2-1; tentatively, D is TRBD1 (5 bases). The CDR3 is made up of 14 amino acids. Trimming cost V 5 bases and J 1 base, with 9 bases left between them. Germline CDR1 and CDR2: SEHNR and FQNEAQ (reference sequence). The CDR3 DNA is TGTGCCAGCAGCCCTCAGGGTTCCTACAATGAGCAGTTCTTC. This encodes CASSPQGSYNEQFF.

This CDR3 reads CASSLGLTGTGYTF. The DNA for the CDR3 is TGTGCCAGCAGCTTAGGGCTGACGGGGACGGGCTACACCTTC. V and J are TRBV7-9 and TRBJ1-2; weak D call: TRBD1 (5 bases). V was pared by 1 base and J by 8 bases, with 14 bases between. Germline loops: CDR1 SEHNR, CDR2 FQNEAQ (reference sequence). The CDR3 runs 14 residues.

The genes are TRBV7-2 and TRBJ2-1, with D hard to call. Between the trimmed V and J ends, which lost 2 bases and 5 bases, there was a span of 10 bases. CDR3 size: 14 residues. CDR1 SGHTA and CDR2 FQGNSA come from the germline V gene. Here the CDR3 DNA reads TGTGCCAGCAGCTTAAATCTAGTTCACAATGAGCAGTTCTTC. The encoded protein is CASSLNLVHNEQFF. The complete variable domain, with remaining parts taken from reference TRBV7-2 and TRBJ2-1, reads GAGVSQSPSNKVTEKGKDVELRCDPISGHTALYWYRQSLGQGLEFLIYFQGNSAPDKSGLPSDRFSAERTGGSVSTLTIQRTQQEDSAVYLCASSLNLVHNEQFFGPGTRLTVL.

The rearrangement joins TRBV28 to TRBJ1-5, with D maybe TRBD1 (5 bases). There are 13 residues in the CDR3. Trimming shortened V by 5 bases and J by 5 bases, and 10 bases separated the two germline ends. The V gene's germline CDR1 is MDHEN and CDR2 SYDVKM. The CDR3: CASSLGPDQPQHF. CDR3 DNA: TGTGCCAGCAGTCTGGGGCCGGATCAGCCCCAGCATTTT. Filled out from reference TRBV28 and TRBJ1-5, the complete variable domain reads DVKVTQSSRYLVKRTGEKVFLECVQDMDHENMFWYRQDPGLGLRLIYFSYDVKMKEKGDIPEGYSVSREKKERFSLILESASTNQTSMYLCASSLGPDQPQHFGDGTRLSIL.

The V call is TRBV5-6, the J call TRBJ1-2; D call uncertain. V was clipped by 1 base and J by 6 bases, with 13 bases between them. The germline gives CDR1 SGHDT, CDR2 YYEEEE. This CDR3 has 14 amino acids. CDR3 in amino acids: CASSLLGLRDGYTF. CDR3 bases: TGTGCCAGCAGCTTGCTCGGGTTACGCGATGGCTACACCTTC.

The genes are TRBV19 and TRBJ2-7, with a possible D match to TRBD2 (7 bases). The CDR3 has 13 residues. Germline loops: CDR1 LNHDA, CDR2 SQIVND (reference sequence). Trimming shortened V by 7 bases and J by 4 bases, and 14 bases separated the two germline ends. CDR3 sequence (DNA): TGTGCCAGTACCTCGGGGGGCAGTTACGAGCAGTACTTC. This translates into CASTSGGSYEQYF.

The chain recombines TRBV4-1 with TRBJ1-2; D remains ambiguous. CDR3 length: 15 residues. Between the trimmed V and J ends, which lost 4 bases and 0 bases, there was a span of 12 bases. CDR1 and CDR2 (germline): MGHRA, YSYEKL. As DNA, the CDR3 is TGCGCCAGCAGCCTTGAGGTGCAGACTAACTATGGCTACACCTTC. It is translated as CASSLEVQTNYGYTF.

CDR3 in amino acids: CASRDWVDSGANVLTF. The DNA for the CDR3 is TGTGCCAGTAGGGATTGGGTCGATTCTGGGGCCAACGTCCTGACTTTC. The chain uses TRBV19 and TRBJ2-6; D not certain. The germline V gene encodes CDR1 LNHDA and CDR2 SQIVND (reference sequence). V lost 6 bases and J 1 base, leaving 13 bases between the germline ends. The CDR3 is 16 residues long. Full variable domain (remainder filled in from reference TRBV19 and TRBJ2-6): DGGITQSPKYLFRKEGQNVTLSCEQNLNHDAMYWYRQDPGQGLRLIYYSQIVNDFQKGDIAEGYSVSREKKESFPLTVTSAQKNPTAFYLCASRDWVDSGANVLTFGAGSRLTVL.